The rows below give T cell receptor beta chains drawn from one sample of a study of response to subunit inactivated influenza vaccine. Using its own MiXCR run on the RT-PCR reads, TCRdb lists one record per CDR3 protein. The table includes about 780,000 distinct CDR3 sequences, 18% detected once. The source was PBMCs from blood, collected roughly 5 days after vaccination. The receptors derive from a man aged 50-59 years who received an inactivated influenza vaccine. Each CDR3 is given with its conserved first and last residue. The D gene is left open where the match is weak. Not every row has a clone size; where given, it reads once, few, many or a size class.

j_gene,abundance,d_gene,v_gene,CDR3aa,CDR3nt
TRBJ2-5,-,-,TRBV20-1,CSALELARGATQYF,TGCAGTGCTCTAGAGTTGGCGAGAGGAGCGACCCAGTACTTC
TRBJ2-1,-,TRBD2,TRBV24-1,CATKDGGGTYNEQFF,TGTGCCACCAAAGACGGCGGGGGTACCTACAATGAGCAGTTCTTC
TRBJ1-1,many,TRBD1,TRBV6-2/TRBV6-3,CASRTQDRMNTEAFF,TGTGCCAGCAGAACACAGGACAGGATGAACACTGAAGCTTTCTTT
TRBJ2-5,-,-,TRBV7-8,CASSKGGGRGQETQYF,TGTGCCAGCAGCAAAGGGGGGGGGCGGGGCCAAGAGACCCAGTACTTC
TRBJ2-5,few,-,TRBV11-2,CASSLNGAPETQYF,TGTGCCAGCAGCTTAAACGGGGCCCCAGAGACCCAGTACTTC
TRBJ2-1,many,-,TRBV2,CASSEARAVSYNEQFF,TGTGCCAGCAGTGAAGCGCGCGCGGTCTCCTACAATGAGCAGTTCTTC
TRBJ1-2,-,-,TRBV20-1,CSARDISSNYGYTF,TGCAGTGCTAGAGATATAAGCTCTAACTATGGCTACACCTTC
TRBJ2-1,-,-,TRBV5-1,CASSLETTLSYNEQFF,TGCGCCAGCAGCTTGGAGACCACCCTCTCCTACAATGAGCAGTTCTTC
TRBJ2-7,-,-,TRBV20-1,CSAANRGLAYEQYF,TGCAGTGCTGCGAACAGGGGACTTGCCTACGAGCAGTACTTC
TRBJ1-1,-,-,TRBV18,CASSPRRGFDTEAFF,TGTGCCAGCTCACCAAGACGAGGTTTTGACACTGAAGCTTTCTTT
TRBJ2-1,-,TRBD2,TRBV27,CASSNGLVDYNEQFF,TGTGCCAGCAGTAACGGACTAGTTGACTACAATGAGCAGTTCTTC
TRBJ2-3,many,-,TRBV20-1,CSAAEATDTQYF,TGCAGTGCCGCCGAGGCGACAGATACGCAGTATTTT
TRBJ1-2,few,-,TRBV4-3,CASSQDVNYGYTF,TGCGCCAGCAGCCAAGATGTTAACTATGGCTACACCTTC
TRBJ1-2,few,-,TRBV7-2,CASSLVVSYGYTF,TGTGCCAGCAGCTTAGTTGTAAGCTATGGCTACACCTTC
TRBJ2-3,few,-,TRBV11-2,CASSAAGRTDTQYF,TGTGCCAGCAGCGCCGCGGGACGAACAGATACGCAGTATTTT
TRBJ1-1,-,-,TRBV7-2,CASSRPGPAAEAFF,TGTGCCAGCAGCCGTCCGGGCCCAGCAGCTGAAGCTTTCTTT
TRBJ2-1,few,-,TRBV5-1,CASSSALGEQFF,TGCGCCAGCAGCTCCGCCCTGGGTGAGCAGTTCTTC